This T cell receptor (beta chain) was sequenced in a study of T cells after posttransplantation cyclophosphamide. General study results and limits: Skin or GI-infiltrating T cells shared few TRB sequences with blood. Donor CD8+ memory clones often dominated recipient blood repertoires at later times. TRB clonality was highly associated with recipient CMV seropositivity and reactivation.

Worth noting for this clone: Its target is not known.

This table comes from immunoSEQ multiplex PCR, and its TCRdb copy is limited to in-frame clones, with some not included. The data contain tens of thousands of clones, around 88% of them singletons. Sequencing was carried out using PBMCs. The clonotype originates from a woman aged 55-69 years with a blood cancer, CMV-positive, and with a related stem cell donor.

The CDR3 reads CASSLGLATIYEQYF. CDR3 in DNA: TGTGCCAGCAGCTTGGGGCTAGCGACGATTTACGAGCAGTACTTC. The V call is TRBV5-4, the J call TRBJ2-7; weak D call: TRBD2 (6 bases). Germline-derived CDR1 and CDR2 are SGHNT and YYREEE (reference sequence). V was trimmed by 0 bases and J by 4 bases, leaving 14 bases between them. CDR3 length: 15 amino acids.